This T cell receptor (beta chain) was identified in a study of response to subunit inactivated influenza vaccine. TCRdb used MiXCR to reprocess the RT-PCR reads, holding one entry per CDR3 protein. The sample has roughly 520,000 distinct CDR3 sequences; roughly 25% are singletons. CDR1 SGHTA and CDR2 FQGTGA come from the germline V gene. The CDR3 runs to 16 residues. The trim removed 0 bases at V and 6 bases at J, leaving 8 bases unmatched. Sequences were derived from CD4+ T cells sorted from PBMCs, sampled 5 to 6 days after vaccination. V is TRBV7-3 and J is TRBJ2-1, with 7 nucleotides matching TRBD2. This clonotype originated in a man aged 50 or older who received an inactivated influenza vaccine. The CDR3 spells CASSLTGGGTINEQFF. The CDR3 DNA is TGTGCCAGCAGCTTAACCGGCGGGGGAACCATCAATGAGCAGTTCTTC.